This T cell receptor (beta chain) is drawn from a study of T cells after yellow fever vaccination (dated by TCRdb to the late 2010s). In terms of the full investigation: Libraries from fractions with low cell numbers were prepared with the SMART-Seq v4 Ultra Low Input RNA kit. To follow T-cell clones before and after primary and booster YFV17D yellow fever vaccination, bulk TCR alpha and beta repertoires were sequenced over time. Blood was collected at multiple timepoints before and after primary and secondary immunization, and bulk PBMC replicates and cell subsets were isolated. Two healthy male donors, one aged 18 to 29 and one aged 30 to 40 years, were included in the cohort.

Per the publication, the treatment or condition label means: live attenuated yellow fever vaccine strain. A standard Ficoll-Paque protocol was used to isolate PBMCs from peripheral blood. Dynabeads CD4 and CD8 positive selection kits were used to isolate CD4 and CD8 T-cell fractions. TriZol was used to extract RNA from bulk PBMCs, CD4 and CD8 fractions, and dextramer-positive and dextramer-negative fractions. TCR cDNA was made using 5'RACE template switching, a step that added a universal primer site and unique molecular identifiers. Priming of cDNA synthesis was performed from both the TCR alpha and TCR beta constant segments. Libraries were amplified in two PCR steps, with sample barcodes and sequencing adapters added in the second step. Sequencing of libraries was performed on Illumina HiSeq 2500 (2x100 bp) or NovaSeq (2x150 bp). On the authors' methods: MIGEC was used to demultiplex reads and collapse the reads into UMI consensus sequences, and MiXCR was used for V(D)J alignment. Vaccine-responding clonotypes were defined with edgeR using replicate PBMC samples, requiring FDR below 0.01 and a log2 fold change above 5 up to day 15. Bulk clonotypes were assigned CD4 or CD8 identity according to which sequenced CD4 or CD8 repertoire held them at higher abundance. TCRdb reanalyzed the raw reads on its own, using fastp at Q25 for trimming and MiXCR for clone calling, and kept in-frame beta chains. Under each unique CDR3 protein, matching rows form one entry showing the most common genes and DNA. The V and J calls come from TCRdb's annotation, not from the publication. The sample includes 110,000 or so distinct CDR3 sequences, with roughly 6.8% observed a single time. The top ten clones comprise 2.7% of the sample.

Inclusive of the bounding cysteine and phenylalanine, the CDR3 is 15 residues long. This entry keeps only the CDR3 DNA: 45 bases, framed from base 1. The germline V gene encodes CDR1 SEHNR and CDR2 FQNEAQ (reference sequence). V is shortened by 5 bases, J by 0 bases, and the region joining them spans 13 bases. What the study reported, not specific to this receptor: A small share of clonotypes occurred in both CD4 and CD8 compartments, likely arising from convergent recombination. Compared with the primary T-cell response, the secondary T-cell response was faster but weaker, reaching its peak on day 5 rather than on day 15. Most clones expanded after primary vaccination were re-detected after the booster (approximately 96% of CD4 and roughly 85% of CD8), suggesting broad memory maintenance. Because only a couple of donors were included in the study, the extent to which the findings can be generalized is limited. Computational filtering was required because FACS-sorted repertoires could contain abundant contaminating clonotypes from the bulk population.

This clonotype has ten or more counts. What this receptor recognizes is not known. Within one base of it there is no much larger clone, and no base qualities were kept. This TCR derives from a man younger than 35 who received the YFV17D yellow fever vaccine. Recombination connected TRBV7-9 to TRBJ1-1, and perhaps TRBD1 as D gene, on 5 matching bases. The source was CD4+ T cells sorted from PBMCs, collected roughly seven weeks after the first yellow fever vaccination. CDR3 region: CASSPGLRMNTEAFF. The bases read TGTGCCAGCAGCCCAGGGCTAAGGATGAACACTGAAGCTTTCTTT.